This TCR beta chain was observed in a study of naive and memory T cell subsets (dated by TCRdb to the late 2010s). In terms of the full investigation: The study applied an open-source, UMI-based TCR alpha and beta sequencing pipeline to sorted naive and memory peripheral blood T cell subsets. IgG serology results and the functional CMV T cell responses were in complete agreement. RNA was DNase-treated and reverse transcribed with TCR constant-region primers, mostly using SuperScript III. On the study overall, not on this receptor specifically: In both CD4 and CD8 cells, going from naive through CM, EM and EMRA, the Gini index went up while Shannon and inverse Simpson diversity went down. Following error correction, more than 85% of naive TCR sequences occurred only once, which made naive abundance distributions much steeper than those of memory subsets. The repertoire findings for the naive and memory subsets could not be validated against a ground truth, as none was available. RNA-based TCR counts may be influenced by expression changes linked to T cell activation and differentiation. TCR abundance followed a power law whose exponent differed between naive and memory subsets but was consistent across the three individuals. Single alpha or beta chain sequences, rather than paired alpha/beta receptors, were used to define clonotypes.

The library came from UMI-ligation and nested PCR. The beta constant-region primer was an equimolar mix of two oligonucleotides covering both TRBC1 and TRBC2. T4 RNA ligase 1 ligated a single-stranded oligonucleotide carrying the SP2 primer and a 12-nucleotide UMI to the cDNA 3' end. Four rounds of PCR were used to amplify ligated cDNA, with nested alpha and beta constant-region primers being used together with the SP2 primer. The ligation reaction was kept at 16 degrees C for about 19-25 hours. To avoid over-amplification, PCR2 was usually performed as a SYBR Green qPCR and halted once a predetermined threshold was reached. Every purification after the first one was done using Agencourt AMPure XP magnetic beads. Library quantification was done by Qubit, followed by a TapeStation check on which the main peak was expected at around 650 bp. Sequencing of the pooled libraries was done on an Illumina MiSeq using v2 2x251 paired-end kits, which typically yielded about 1-2.3 million reads per sample. Each sample's library went into the pool at around 4 nM, and roughly 5-7.5% PhiX was added to help with cluster recognition. The authors' pipeline ran thus. V and J genes were assigned to Demultiplexor-processed FASTQ reads by Decombinator through tag matching, with a single base-pair mismatch being allowed. UMIs were used by Collapsinator to correct both sequencing errors and frequency errors arising from PCR heterogeneity. TCRs were translated and CDR3s were extracted from the conserved cysteine to the FGXG phenylalanine by CDR3Translator, with non-productive sequences being flagged. Gini, Shannon entropy and inverse Simpson indices were computed after subsampling the repertoires to the same number of UMI-defined TCRs. Within the linear range, a power law was fitted by maximum likelihood to the distributions of clonotype abundance. Similar UMI counts, unique TCR numbers and clonal distributions were obtained with the pipeline and with MIGEC on one naive CD8 sample. The repertoires were searched for approximately 7,000 CMV-associated CDR3 sequences that had been compiled from VDJdb and a published dataset. TCRdb cleaned the public reads at Q25 with fastp, built clones with MiXCR and kept in-frame beta chains. Duplicate CDR3 protein sequences are folded into a single record with the most common DNA and genes. The V and J calls come from TCRdb's annotation, not from the publication. The table for this sample lists approximately 5,400 distinct CDR3 sequences; about 6.5% of them were counted only once. 40% to 45% of the sample comes from the top ten.

Separate amplification of TCR alpha and beta chain libraries was performed from the second PCR step onward. To determine each donor's CMV status, fresh PBMCs were stimulated overnight with CMV viral lysate, and IFNgamma production from CD4+ T cells was then assessed. CD4 T cells were positively selected with Miltenyi beads, followed by positive selection of CD8 T cells from the CD4-negative fraction. Cells stained for CD3, CD4, CD8, CD45RA, CD27 and a live/dead dye were sorted on a BD Aria II into four subsets by CD45RA and CD27. Effector memory cells were sorted as CD45RA-CD27-, and EMRA cells as CD45RA+CD27-. Blood came from a few healthy volunteers, each fractionated into CD4 and CD8 T cells and then into four differentiation subsets. About 0.11 L of peripheral blood was taken from each donor, and PBMC were separated by density-gradient centrifugation on Ficoll-Paque PLUS. The sorted cells were lysed in RLT buffer, after which RNA was extracted using a Qiagen RNeasy kit and kept at -80 degrees C.

Based on its abundance in the sample, this clonotype is large (0.1 to 1%). The target of this receptor is not known. Base qualities are missing; no much larger clone stands one base away. This clonotype was sampled from a human donor in good health. Sequenced: effector memory CD8+ T cells from blood. Read against the paper, the sample's cell subset or site label means: effector memory, CD45RA- CD27-.

This receptor carries the CDR3 CASSWGNEQYF. DNA sequence: TGTGCCAGCAGTTGGGGAAACGAGCAGTACTTC. The V and J genes are TRBV27 and TRBJ2-7, with no confident D gene call. The CDR3 covers 11 residues, taking in both the cysteine and the phenylalanine. Only the CDR3 region is kept as DNA, spanning 33 bases read in frame from base 1. Based on the germline V gene (reference sequence), the CDR1 and CDR2 sequences are MNHEY and SMNVEV. Trimming removed 4 bases from V and 5 bases from J, leaving 6 bases between the germline ends.